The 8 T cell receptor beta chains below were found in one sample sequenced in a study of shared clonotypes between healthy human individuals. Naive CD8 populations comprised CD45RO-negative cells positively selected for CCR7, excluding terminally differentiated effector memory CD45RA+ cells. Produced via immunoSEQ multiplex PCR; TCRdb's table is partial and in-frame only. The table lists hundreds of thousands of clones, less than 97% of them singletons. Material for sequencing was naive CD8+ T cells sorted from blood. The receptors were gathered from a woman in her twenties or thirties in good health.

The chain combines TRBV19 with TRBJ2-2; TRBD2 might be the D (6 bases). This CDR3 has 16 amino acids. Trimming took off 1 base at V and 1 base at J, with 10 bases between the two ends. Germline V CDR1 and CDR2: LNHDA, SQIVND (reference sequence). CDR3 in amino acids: CASSIGSGENTGELFF. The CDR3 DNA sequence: TGTGCCAGTAGTATAGGTAGCGGAGAGAACACCGGGGAGCTGTTTTTT.

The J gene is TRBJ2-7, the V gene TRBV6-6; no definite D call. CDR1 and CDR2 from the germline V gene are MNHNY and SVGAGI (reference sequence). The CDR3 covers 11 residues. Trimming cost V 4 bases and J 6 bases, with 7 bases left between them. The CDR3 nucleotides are TGTGCCAGCAGTTCCCTTCGCGAGCAGTACTTC. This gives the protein CASSSLREQYF.

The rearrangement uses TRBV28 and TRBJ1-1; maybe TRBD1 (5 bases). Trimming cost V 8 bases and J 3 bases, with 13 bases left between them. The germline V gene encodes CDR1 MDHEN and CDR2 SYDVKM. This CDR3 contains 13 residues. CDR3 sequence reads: CASRGVRYTEAFF. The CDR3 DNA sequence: TGTGCCAGCCGAGGGGTGAGGTACACTGAAGCTTTCTTT.

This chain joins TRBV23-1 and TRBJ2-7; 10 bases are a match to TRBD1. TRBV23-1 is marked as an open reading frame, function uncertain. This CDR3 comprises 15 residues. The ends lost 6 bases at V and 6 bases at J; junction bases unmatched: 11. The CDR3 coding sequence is TGCGCCAGCAGACCTACCGGACAGGGGGATGGCGAGCAGTACTTC. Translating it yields CASRPTGQGDGEQYF.

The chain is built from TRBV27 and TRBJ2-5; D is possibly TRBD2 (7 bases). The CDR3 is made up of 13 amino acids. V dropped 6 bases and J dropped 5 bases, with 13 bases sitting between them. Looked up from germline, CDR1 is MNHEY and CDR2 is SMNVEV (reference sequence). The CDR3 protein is CASSWGGAETQYF. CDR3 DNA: TGTGCCAGCAGCTGGGGGGGCGCGGAGACCCAGTACTTC.

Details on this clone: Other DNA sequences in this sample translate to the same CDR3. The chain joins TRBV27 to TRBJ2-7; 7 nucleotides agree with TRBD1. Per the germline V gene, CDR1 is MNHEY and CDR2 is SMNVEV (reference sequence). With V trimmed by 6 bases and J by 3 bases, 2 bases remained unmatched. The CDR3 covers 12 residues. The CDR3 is CASSRDSYEQYF. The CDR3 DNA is TGTGCCAGCAGCAGGGACAGCTACGAGCAGTACTTC.

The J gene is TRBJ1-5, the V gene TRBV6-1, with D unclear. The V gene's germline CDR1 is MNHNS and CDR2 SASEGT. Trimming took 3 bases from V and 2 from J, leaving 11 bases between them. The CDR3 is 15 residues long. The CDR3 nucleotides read TGTGCCAGCAGTGAGTTGGGATGGGGCAATCAGCCCCAGCATTTT. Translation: CASSELGWGNQPQHF.

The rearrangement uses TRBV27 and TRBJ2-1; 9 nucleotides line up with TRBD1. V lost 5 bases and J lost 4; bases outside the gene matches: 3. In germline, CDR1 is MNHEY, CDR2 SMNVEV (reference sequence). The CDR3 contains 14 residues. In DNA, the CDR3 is TGTGCCAGCAGTAACGACAGGGGGTACAATGAGCAGTTCTTC. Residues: CASSNDRGYNEQFF.